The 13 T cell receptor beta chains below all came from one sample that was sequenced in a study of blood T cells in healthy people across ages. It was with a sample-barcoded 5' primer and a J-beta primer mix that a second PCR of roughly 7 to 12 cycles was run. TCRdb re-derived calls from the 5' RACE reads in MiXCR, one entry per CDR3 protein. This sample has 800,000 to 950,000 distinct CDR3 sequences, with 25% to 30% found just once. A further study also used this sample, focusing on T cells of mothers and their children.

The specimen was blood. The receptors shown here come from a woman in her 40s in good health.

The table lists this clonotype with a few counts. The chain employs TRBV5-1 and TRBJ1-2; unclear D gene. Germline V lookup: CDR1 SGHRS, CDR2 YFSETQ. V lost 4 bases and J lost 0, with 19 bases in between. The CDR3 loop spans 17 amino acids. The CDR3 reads CASSPADGRPSNYGYTF. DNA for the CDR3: TGCGCCAGCAGCCCCGCGGACGGACGTCCCTCTAACTATGGCTACACCTTC.

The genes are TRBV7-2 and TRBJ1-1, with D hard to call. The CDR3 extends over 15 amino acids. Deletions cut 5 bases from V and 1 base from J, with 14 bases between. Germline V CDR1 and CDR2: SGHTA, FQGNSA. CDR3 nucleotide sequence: TGTGCCAGCAGCCTAAACGGTTTCAAGAACACTGAAGCTTTCTTT. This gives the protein CASSLNGFKNTEAFF.

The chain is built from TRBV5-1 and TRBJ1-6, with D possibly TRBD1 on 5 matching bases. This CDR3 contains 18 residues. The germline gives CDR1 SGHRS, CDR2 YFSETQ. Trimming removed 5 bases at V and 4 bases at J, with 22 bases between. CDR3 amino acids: CASRPGGVKGPYNSPLHF. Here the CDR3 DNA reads TGCGCCAGCAGACCGGGAGGAGTTAAGGGGCCATATAATTCACCCCTCCACTTT.

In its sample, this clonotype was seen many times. CDR3 DNA: TGTGCCAGCAGTGTACAGGGGCGGACTGGGGCCAACGTCCTGACTTTC. It yields the protein CASSVQGRTGANVLTF. The chain has TRBV27 and TRBJ2-6, with 7 bases lining up with TRBD1. CDR1 is MNHEY and CDR2 is SMNVEV in the germline V gene (reference sequence). V shed 5 bases and J 2 bases; nucleotides not matched to a gene: 6. The CDR3 spans 16 residues.

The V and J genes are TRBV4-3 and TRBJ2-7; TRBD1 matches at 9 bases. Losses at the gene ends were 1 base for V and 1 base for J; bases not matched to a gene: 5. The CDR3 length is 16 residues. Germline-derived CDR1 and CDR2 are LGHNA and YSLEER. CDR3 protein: CASSQALQGASYEQYF. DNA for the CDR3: TGCGCCAGCAGCCAAGCCTTACAGGGGGCGTCCTACGAGCAGTACTTC.

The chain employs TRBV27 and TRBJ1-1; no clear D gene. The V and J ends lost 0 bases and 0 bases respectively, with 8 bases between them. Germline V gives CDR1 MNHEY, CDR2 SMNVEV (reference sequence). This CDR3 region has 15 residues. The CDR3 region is CASSLSGNMNTEAFF. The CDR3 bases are TGTGCCAGCAGTTTATCGGGCAACATGAACACTGAAGCTTTCTTT.

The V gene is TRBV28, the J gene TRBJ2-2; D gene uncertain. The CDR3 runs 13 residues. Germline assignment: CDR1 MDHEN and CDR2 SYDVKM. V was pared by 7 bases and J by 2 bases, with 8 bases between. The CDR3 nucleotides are TGTGCCAGCAAGCAGCGAAACACCGGGGAGCTGTTTTTT. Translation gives CASKQRNTGELFF. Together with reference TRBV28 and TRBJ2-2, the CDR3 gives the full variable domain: DVKVTQSSRYLVKRTGEKVFLECVQDMDHENMFWYRQDPGLGLRLIYFSYDVKMKEKGDIPEGYSVSREKKERFSLILESASTNQTSMYLCASKQRNTGELFFGEGSRLTVL.

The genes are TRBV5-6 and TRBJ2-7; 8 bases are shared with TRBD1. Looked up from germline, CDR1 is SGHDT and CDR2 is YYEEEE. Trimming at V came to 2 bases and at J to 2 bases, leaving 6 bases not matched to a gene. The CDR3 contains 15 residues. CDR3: CASSFGQGQTYEQYF. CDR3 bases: TGTGCCAGCAGCTTCGGACAGGGCCAAACCTACGAGCAGTACTTC.

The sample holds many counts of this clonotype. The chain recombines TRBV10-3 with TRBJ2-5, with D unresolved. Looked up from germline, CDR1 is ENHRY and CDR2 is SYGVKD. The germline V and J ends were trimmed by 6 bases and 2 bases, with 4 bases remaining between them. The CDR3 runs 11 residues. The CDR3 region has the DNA TGTGCCATCAGGGAGCAAGAGACCCAGTACTTC. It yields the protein CAIREQETQYF.

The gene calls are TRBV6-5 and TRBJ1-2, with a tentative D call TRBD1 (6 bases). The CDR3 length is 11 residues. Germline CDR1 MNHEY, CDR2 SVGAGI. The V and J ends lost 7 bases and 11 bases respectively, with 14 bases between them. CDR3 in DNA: TGTGCCAGCAACTTCCAGGGGATTTACACCTTC. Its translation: CASNFQGIYTF.

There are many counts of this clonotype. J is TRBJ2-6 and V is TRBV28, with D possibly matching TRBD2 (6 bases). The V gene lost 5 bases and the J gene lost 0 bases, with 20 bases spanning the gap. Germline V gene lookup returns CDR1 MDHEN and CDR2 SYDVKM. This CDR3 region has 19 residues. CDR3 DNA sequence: TGTGCCAGCAGTGTAGGGCCGGGAGACCCGGGCTCTGGGGCCAACGTCCTGACTTTC. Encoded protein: CASSVGPGDPGSGANVLTF.

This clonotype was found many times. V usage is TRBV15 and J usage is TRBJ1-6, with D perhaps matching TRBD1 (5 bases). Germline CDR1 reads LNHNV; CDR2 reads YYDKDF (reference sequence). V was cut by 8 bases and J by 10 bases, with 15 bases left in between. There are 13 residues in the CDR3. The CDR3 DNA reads TGTGCCACCGCGGACACCCATGGGTCACCCCTCCACTTT. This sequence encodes CATADTHGSPLHF.

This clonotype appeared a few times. This CDR3 reads CAISVRGTEAFF. The DNA of the CDR3 is TGTGCCATCAGTGTCAGGGGCACTGAAGCTTTCTTT. The V call is TRBV10-3, the J call TRBJ1-1, with D possibly matching TRBD1 (6 bases). CDR1 is ENHRY and CDR2 is SYGVKD in the germline V gene. The CDR3 is 12 residues long. V dropped 4 bases and J dropped 4 bases, with 7 bases sitting between them.